One and the same sample provided the 29 T cell receptor beta chains below, sequenced in a study of shared clonotypes between healthy human individuals. Generated by immunoSEQ multiplex PCR, the TCRdb table keeps only in-frame clones and is missing some. Of 2 million to 3 million clones listed, over 85% were seen once; the top ten hold around 0.4%. The source material was naive CD4+ T cells from PBMCs. The subset: CD45RA+ positively selected. These receptor sequences come from a man between 18 and 35 years old in good health. Some clones in this sample may be carry-over from other donors' samples.

This chain joins TRBV28 and TRBJ2-7; 7 bases are a match to TRBD1. This CDR3 spans 12 amino acids. Trimming took 8 bases from V and 4 from J; bases not matched to a gene: 5. Germline CDR1 and CDR2: MDHEN and SYDVKM. The CDR3 region has the DNA TGTGCCAGCTGCAGGGGGAGATACGAGCAGTACTTC. It is translated as CASCRGRYEQYF.

J is TRBJ2-5 and V is TRBV30; 8 bases are shared with TRBD2. The end of the DNA is better explained by TRBJ2-7, so the J call may be wrong. The CDR3 consists of 14 residues. The V gene's germline CDR1 is GTSNPN and CDR2 SVGIG (reference sequence). CDR3 amino acids: CAWSLGTRTYEQYF. The CDR3 DNA sequence: TGTGCCTGGAGTCTAGGGACTAGAACGTACGAGCAGTACTTC.

The chain combines TRBV5-4 with TRBJ2-7; D perhaps matches TRBD1 (7 bases). Germline-derived CDR1 and CDR2 are SGHNT and YYREEE (reference sequence). V lost 0 bases and J 6 bases, leaving 16 bases between the germline ends. The CDR3 loop spans 15 amino acids. CDR3 coding DNA: TGTGCCAGCAGCTTGGCGAGCAGGGGGGTAGGCGAGCAGTACTTC. It codes for CASSLASRGVGEQYF.

The chain recombines TRBV6-4 with TRBJ2-3, with TRBD2 matching over 12 bases. The V segment lost 6 bases and the J segment 5 bases; nucleotides outside the gene matches: 6. The CDR3 runs 15 residues. Germline CDR1 is MRHNA and CDR2 is SNTAGT. CDR3 residues: CASRATSGRLDTQYF. For the CDR3, the DNA is TGTGCCAGCAGGGCGACTAGCGGGAGATTAGATACGCAGTATTTT.

This clone was observed once. The chain employs TRBV6-5 and TRBJ1-1, with 8 bases aligning to TRBD1. CDR3 length: 13 residues. Germline CDR1 reads MNHEY; CDR2 reads SVGAGI. Unmatched junction bases numbered 4, after V lost 6 bases and J lost 4 bases. In nucleotides, the CDR3 is TGTGCCAGCAGCAAGGACAGGGTCACTGAAGCTTTCTTT. Translated, it gives CASSKDRVTEAFF.

A note on this clone: Other nucleotide sequences from this sample produce the same CDR3. DNA of the CDR3: TGTGCCAGCTCACCACGGGACAGGGCCTCCTACGAGCAGTACTTC. The encoded protein is CASSPRDRASYEQYF. The gene calls are TRBV18 and TRBJ2-7, with 9 bases lining up with TRBD1. Germline CDR1 and CDR2: KGHSH and LQKENI. This CDR3 is built from 15 residues. V was clipped by 1 base and J by 0 bases; unmatched bases: 1.

The J gene is TRBJ1-1, the V gene TRBV28; 8 nucleotides match TRBD1. CDR3 length equals 16 residues. The V gene's germline CDR1 is MDHEN and CDR2 SYDVKM. V gave up 6 bases and J gave up 4 bases; unmatched junction bases: 13. CDR3 bases: TGTGCCAGCAGCTCCCCATCCCAGGGGGCGGGCACTGAAGCTTTCTTT. Its translation is CASSSPSQGAGTEAFF.

The V and J genes are TRBV7-2 and TRBJ2-4; 7 positions agree with TRBD1. The V gene end was trimmed by 5 bases and the J gene end by 0 bases; junction bases not matched to a gene: 4. The CDR3 covers 15 residues. The germline V gene has CDR1 SGHTA and CDR2 FQGNSA. CDR3 sequence reads: CASSGRQGAKNIQYF. Written as DNA, the CDR3 is TGTGCCAGCAGCGGACGACAGGGAGCCAAAAACATTCAGTACTTC.

The chain combines TRBV2 with TRBJ2-1; possibly TRBD1 or TRBD2 for D (5 bases each). V lost 7 bases and J 3 bases, leaving 16 bases between the germline ends. Germline assignment: CDR1 SNHLY and CDR2 FYNNEI. The CDR3 has 15 amino acids. The CDR3 DNA sequence: TGTGCCAGCAAAGTAGAAGGGACCGTCTACAATGAGCAGTTCTTC. It is translated as CASKVEGTVYNEQFF.

The CDR3 coding sequence is TGTGCCAGCAGCTTGGCCGGGGCGGGAGTACACTACGAGCAGTACTTC. This gives the protein CASSLAGAGVHYEQYF. The V and J genes are TRBV5-5 and TRBJ2-7; 7 bases are shared with TRBD2. V gave up 0 bases and J gave up 3 bases; unmatched junction bases: 9. This CDR3 has 16 residues. The germline V gene has CDR1 SGHKS and CDR2 YYEKEE (reference sequence).

The gene calls are TRBV4-1 and TRBJ1-5, with unresolved D. Germline-derived CDR1 and CDR2 are MGHRA and YSYEKL. V lost 3 bases and J 7 bases, leaving 13 bases between the germline ends. This CDR3 has 14 amino acids. The CDR3 reads CASSHGGGEQPQHF. DNA for the CDR3: TGCGCCAGCAGCCACGGAGGCGGGGAGCAGCCCCAGCATTTT.

This chain links TRBV5-1 with TRBJ2-5; the D gene is possibly TRBD1 (6 bases). Trimming stripped 0 bases from V and 5 bases from J, with 17 bases between. CDR1 is SGHRS, CDR2 YFSETQ, per germline. This CDR3 has 16 amino acids. CDR3 coding DNA: TGCGCCAGCAGCTTGGGCCCGGCCTCTACAGGGGAGACCCAGTACTTC. This encodes CASSLGPASTGETQYF. The whole variable domain, filled in from reference TRBV5-1 and TRBJ2-5, reads KAGVTQTPRYLIKTRGQQVTLSCSPISGHRSVSWYQQTPGQGLQFLFEYFSETQRNKGNFPGRFSGRQFSNSRSEMNVSTLELGDSALYLCASSLGPASTGETQYFGPGTRLLVL.

CDR3 region: CASTIPGGRTEAFF. The CDR3 bases are TGTGCCAGCACTATCCCGGGGGGAAGGACTGAAGCTTTCTTT. The chain recombines TRBV6-5 with TRBJ1-1, with D maybe TRBD1 (5 bases). Trimming took 7 bases from V and 5 from J, leaving 17 bases between them. CDR3 length: 14 amino acids. Germline V CDR1 and CDR2: MNHEY, SVGAGI.

As concerns this clone: Relative to the germline gene, one junction end is altered; a read error may explain this. The rearrangement joins TRBV29-1 to TRBJ2-7; D may match TRBD1 or TRBD2 (5 bases each). Germline CDR1 and CDR2: SQVTM and ANQGSEA. There are 15 residues in the CDR3. CDR3 sequence (DNA): TGCAGCGTTGAGAGAGGGACGGACGCCTCCCACGAGCAGTACTTC. It is translated as CSVERGTDASHEQYF.

The chain recombines TRBV7-2 with TRBJ2-5; 9 bases align to TRBD2. There are 17 residues in the CDR3. Trimming at V came to 1 base and at J to 1 base, leaving 7 bases not matched to a gene. Germline values: CDR1 SGHTA, CDR2 FQGNSA. In DNA, the CDR3 is TGTGCCAGCAGCTTAGGGCGCGATAGCGGGAGCCAAGAGACCCAGTACTTC. It encodes CASSLGRDSGSQETQYF.

The DNA of the CDR3 is TGCGCCAGCAGCCACTCCGGGACAGGGGCCTACGAGCAGTACTTC. It codes for CASSHSGTGAYEQYF. This sequence joins TRBV4-3 and TRBJ2-7; TRBD1 matches at 10 bases. V was pared by 3 bases and J by 2 bases, with 4 bases of the junction left unmatched. CDR1 and CDR2 (germline): LGHNA, YSLEER. The CDR3 totals 15 residues.

This clone appeared a single time. This chain connects TRBV18 to TRBJ2-1, with 7 bases identical to TRBD2. Germline V gene data show CDR1 as KGHSH and CDR2 as LQKENI. V was clipped by 4 bases and J by 0 bases; unmatched bases: 15. This CDR3 is 19 amino acids long. CDR3 protein: CASSLRTTPSGGSYNEQFF. The CDR3 nucleotides read TGTGCCAGCTCACTAAGGACGACCCCATCGGGGGGCTCCTACAATGAGCAGTTCTTC.

V usage is TRBV30 and J usage is TRBJ2-1; the match to TRBD2 covers 7 bases. Germline trimming cut 2 bases from V and 4 bases from J; bases unmatched to any gene: 11. The length of the CDR3 is 16 residues. Germline CDR1 and CDR2: GTSNPN and SVGIG (reference sequence). Here the CDR3 DNA reads TGTGCCTGGAGTTCCCCGGCGGGAGTAAGTTACAATGAGCAGTTCTTC. The encoded protein is CAWSSPAGVSYNEQFF.

The chain uses TRBV6-5 and TRBJ1-1; the D is unclear. The germline CDR1 and CDR2 sequences are MNHEY and SVGAGI. CDR3 length equals 13 residues. Trimming removed 5 bases at V and 0 bases at J, with 7 bases between. The CDR3 DNA sequence: TGTGCCAGCAGTGTGGACCTGAACACTGAAGCTTTCTTT. It translates to CASSVDLNTEAFF.

V and J are TRBV18 and TRBJ2-2, with D perhaps matching TRBD2 (6 bases). Germline V gives CDR1 KGHSH, CDR2 LQKENI. CDR3 length: 14 residues. V dropped 2 bases and J dropped 3 bases, with 7 bases sitting between them. CDR3 protein: CASSPIADTGELFF. In DNA, the CDR3 is TGTGCCAGCTCACCAATAGCGGACACCGGGGAGCTGTTTTTT.

The V and J genes are TRBV7-3 and TRBJ2-3; no definite D call. This CDR3 is built from 14 residues. CDR1 and CDR2 (germline): SGHTA, FQGTGA. V lost 3 bases and J lost 1, with 8 bases in between. The CDR3 DNA sequence: TGTGCCAGCAGCTTGGGAAAGGGCACAGATACGCAGTATTTT. Amino acid sequence: CASSLGKGTDTQYF.

This clone was found once. The CDR3 sequence: CASSESGRPNEKLFF. Here the CDR3 DNA reads TGTGCCAGCAGTGAAAGTGGTAGGCCGAATGAAAAACTGTTTTTT. V usage is TRBV6-1 and J usage is TRBJ1-4; D gene uncertain. The CDR3 sequence is 15 residues long. Germline CDR1 is MNHNS and CDR2 is SASEGT. V shed 2 bases and J shed 5 bases, with 12 bases lying between them.

The chain carries TRBV9 and TRBJ2-2, with 9 nucleotides matching TRBD2. V lost 6 bases to trimming and J lost 7 bases; unmatched junction nucleotides: 10. CDR1 SGDLS and CDR2 YYNGEE come from the germline V gene. This CDR3 is 15 amino acids long. The CDR3 here is CASTLAGAPVGELFF. CDR3 DNA sequence: TGTGCCAGCACTTTAGCGGGAGCTCCGGTCGGGGAGCTGTTTTTT. Complete variable domain (other parts from reference TRBV9 and TRBJ2-2): DSGVTQTPKHLITATGQRVTLRCSPRSGDLSVYWYQQSLDQGLQFLIQYYNGEERAKGNILERFSAQQFPDLHSELNLSSLELGDSALYFCASTLAGAPVGELFFGEGSRLTVL.

The chain uses TRBV28 and TRBJ2-2; TRBD2 is a possible D gene (5 bases). The CDR3 runs 13 residues. V gave up 8 bases and J gave up 2 bases, with 9 bases separating them. In germline, CDR1 is MDHEN, CDR2 SYDVKM. Written as DNA, the CDR3 is TGTGCCAGCGGGAGCGCCAACACCGGGGAGCTGTTTTTT. It translates to CASGSANTGELFF. Supplemented by reference TRBV28 and TRBJ2-2, the full variable domain reads DVKVTQSSRYLVKRTGEKVFLECVQDMDHENMFWYRQDPGLGLRLIYFSYDVKMKEKGDIPEGYSVSREKKERFSLILESASTNQTSMYLCASGSANTGELFFGEGSRLTVL.

In the case of this clone: The sample has other DNA sequences that encode this CDR3 too. V is TRBV7-9 and J is TRBJ2-3; D might be TRBD2 (6 bases). The CDR3 is 15 residues long. Trimming stripped 4 bases from V and 0 bases from J, with 11 bases between. Germline V CDR1 and CDR2: SEHNR, FQNEAQ (reference sequence). The CDR3 reads CASSSRDSSTDTQYF. CDR3 nucleotide sequence: TGTGCCAGCAGCTCCCGGGACTCGAGCACAGATACGCAGTATTTT.

V is TRBV28 and J is TRBJ2-5; D possibly corresponds to TRBD2 (7 bases). Trimming removed 2 bases from V and 5 bases from J, with 12 bases in between. CDR3 length: 14 amino acids. The germline V gene encodes CDR1 MDHEN and CDR2 SYDVKM. CDR3 coding DNA: TGTGCCAGCAGTTTAAACGCGGGGGCGGAGACCCAGTACTTC. It encodes CASSLNAGAETQYF.

This chain joins TRBV25-1 and TRBJ2-7; tentatively, D is TRBD1 (5 bases). Germline V gene lookup returns CDR1 MGHDK and CDR2 SYGVNS. The V end was cut by 0 bases, the J end by 2 bases, with 17 bases between. This CDR3 region has 17 residues. DNA of the CDR3: TGTGCCAGCAGTGAATATACTCGGCACCAGGGTACCTACGAGCAGTACTTC. This sequence encodes CASSEYTRHQGTYEQYF.

The rearrangement uses TRBV5-1 and TRBJ1-2, with 10 bases matching TRBD1. Germline-derived CDR1 and CDR2 are SGHRS and YFSETQ. This CDR3 has 15 residues. Unmatched junction bases numbered 6, after V lost 2 bases and J lost 5 bases. As DNA, the CDR3 is TGCGCCAGCAGCTTTGGGACAGGGGAGAGGTATGGCTACACCTTC. Its protein product is CASSFGTGERYGYTF.

The chain joins TRBV4-3 to TRBJ2-1; 13 bases map to TRBD2. CDR3 length: 16 amino acids. The germline V gene has CDR1 LGHNA and CDR2 YSLEER. J was trimmed by 9 bases and V by 3 bases; bases with no gene match: 8. The CDR3 loop reads CASSQQTSGRSGEQFF. CDR3 in DNA: TGCGCCAGCAGCCAGCAGACTAGCGGGAGGAGCGGTGAGCAGTTCTTC.